These T cell receptor beta chains were read from a single sample in a study of high-grade serous ovarian cancer treatment subgroups. TCRdb keeps only in-frame clones here, not all; method: immunoSEQ multiplex PCR. Counted here are some 15,000 clones, about 90% occurring once; the ten biggest clones make up 6% to 7%. Specimen: tumor tissue. These receptors were obtained from a human donor with high-grade serous ovarian cancer. Each CDR3 is given with its conserved first and last residue. D genes are given only for firm matches. Clone size is shown for a subset of rows, as once, few, many or a class of expanded clone.

V gene	D gene	clone size	J gene	CDR3 protein	CDR3 DNA
TRBV5-3	TRBD1	.	TRBJ2-3	CARSGNRGDTDTQYF	TGTGCCAGAAGCGGAAACAGGGGGGACACAGATACGCAGTATTTT
TRBV21-1	.	.	TRBJ1-4	CASSKALSRKSGRGDEKLFF	TGTGCCAGCAGCAAAGCGCTTTCGCGGAAGTCGGGCAGGGGAGATGAAAAACTGTTTTTT
TRBV11-2	.	.	TRBJ2-1	CASSWGGGRNEQFF	TGTGCCAGCAGCTGGGGCGGGGGCAGGAATGAGCAGTTCTTC
TRBV6-6	.	.	TRBJ2-5	CASSPAPGLRETQYF	TGTGCCAGCAGCCCCGCACCGGGACTCCGAGAGACCCAGTACTTC
TRBV7-9	TRBD2	.	TRBJ2-3	CASSLGTSGGGSDTQYF	TGTGCCAGCAGCTTAGGGACTAGCGGGGGGGGGTCAGATACGCAGTATTTT
TRBV5-1	.	.	TRBJ2-3	CASSLELGTDTQYF	TGCGCCAGCAGCTTGGAGTTGGGCACAGATACGCAGTATTTT
TRBV2	.	once	TRBJ2-2	CASSEAGGVGELFF	TGTGCCAGCAGTGAGGCAGGGGGGGTCGGGGAGCTGTTTTTT
TRBV11-2	.	once	TRBJ2-2	CASSLWTGRRGGGELFF	TGTGCCAGCAGCTTATGGACAGGAAGGCGCGGGGGCGGGGAGCTGTTTTTT
TRBV7-2	TRBD2	.	TRBJ2-5	CASSLLSGGGAETQYF	TGTGCCAGCAGCTTACTTTCTGGCGGGGGGGCGGAGACCCAGTACTTC
TRBV10-3	TRBD1	.	TRBJ2-7	CAIRPGQDNEQYF	TGTGCCATCAGGCCGGGACAGGACAACGAGCAGTACTTC
TRBV19	.	.	TRBJ2-2	CARARGTGTGELFF	TGTGCCAGGGCCCGGGGAACGGGCACCGGGGAGCTGTTTTTT
TRBV2	.	.	TRBJ2-2	CASSVQVNTGELFF	TGTGCCAGCTCTGTACAGGTGAACACCGGGGAGCTGTTTTTT
TRBV2	.	.	TRBJ1-1	CASSEVSAGEAFF	TGTGCCAGCAGTGAAGTTAGCGCCGGGGAAGCTTTCTTT
TRBV27	.	once	TRBJ2-7	CASQGGNYEQYF	TGTGCCAGCCAGGGAGGAAACTACGAGCAGTACTTC
TRBV7-9	TRBD2	.	TRBJ2-3	CASSLALGAGVDTQYF	TGTGCCAGCAGCTTAGCCCTAGGGGCGGGGGTAGATACGCAGTATTTT
TRBV28	TRBD2	.	TRBJ2-2	CASSLKGRGRGTGELFF	TGTGCCAGCAGTTTGAAGGGTCGGGGGAGGGGCACCGGGGAGCTGTTTTTT
TRBV5-1	.	.	TRBJ1-4	CASSLGGRNEKLFF	TGCGCCAGCAGCTTGGGTGGCCGGAATGAAAAACTGTTTTTT
TRBV10-1	.	.	TRBJ2-7	CASSQGPVYEQYF	TGCGCCAGCAGTCAGGGGCCGGTCTACGAGCAGTACTTC
TRBV16	TRBD1	.	TRBJ2-1	CASSQPDRGWDNEQFF	TGTGCCAGCAGCCAACCGGACAGGGGTTGGGACAATGAGCAGTTCTTC
TRBV28	.	.	TRBJ2-3	CASSRDSTDTQYF	TGTGCCAGCAGTCGGGACAGCACAGATACGCAGTATTTT
TRBV9	TRBD1	.	TRBJ2-1	CASSVEGAAPNEQFF	TGTGCCAGCAGCGTTGAGGGGGCCGCCCCCAATGAGCAGTTCTTC
TRBV2	TRBD1	few	TRBJ1-2	CASTRDRADYGYTF	TGTGCCAGCACAAGGGACAGGGCGGACTATGGCTACACCTTC
TRBV19	TRBD2	few	TRBJ2-3	CASSSGGGTDTQYF	TGTGCCAGTAGTAGCGGGGGTGGCACAGATACGCAGTATTTT
TRBV5-1	TRBD1	.	TRBJ2-7	CASSQGGRGGEQYF	TGCGCCAGCAGCCAAGGGGGCAGGGGTGGCGAGCAGTACTTC
TRBV4-2	TRBD1	.	TRBJ1-1	CASSRSGTENTEAFF	TGTGCCAGCAGCCGATCCGGGACAGAGAACACTGAAGCTTTCTTT
TRBV19	.	once	TRBJ2-2	CASNLATNTGELFF	TGTGCCAGTAATCTAGCCACGAACACCGGGGAGCTGTTTTTT